One and the same sample provided the 20 T cell receptor beta chains below, sequenced in a study of CD8+CD57+ T cells in acquired aplastic anemia. TCR beta VDJ combinations and CDR3 sequences were profiled from genomic DNA. Each CDR3 protein is one row after TCRdb ran MiXCR on the reads. The sample includes hundreds of thousands of distinct CDR3 sequences, 45% to 65% of them seen just once. It was patients with CD8+CD57+ cell expansion by flow cytometry who were chosen for sequencing. Specimen: sorted CD4+, CD8+, or CD8+CD57+ T cells (not recorded which) from PBMCs. The receptors come from a human donor with aplastic anemia.

This clonotype was counted at least ten times. The chain joins TRBV4-2 to TRBJ2-5; 8 nucleotides align to TRBD2. The CDR3 has 13 amino acids. V lost 4 bases and J lost 2; bases outside the gene matches: 0. CDR1 is LGHNA and CDR2 is YNFKEQ in the germline V gene. CDR3 region: CASSPGGQETQYF. The CDR3 DNA reads TGTGCCAGCAGCCCGGGGGGGCAAGAGACCCAGTACTTC.

V usage is TRBV10-3 and J usage is TRBJ2-3; 7 bases map to TRBD2. V shed 4 bases and J 2 bases; nucleotides not matched to a gene: 6. Per the germline V gene, CDR1 is ENHRY and CDR2 is SYGVKD. The CDR3 is 15 residues long. CDR3 loop: CAISVGGSPTDTQYF. CDR3 coding DNA: TGTGCCATCAGTGTCGGCGGGAGTCCCACAGATACGCAGTATTTT.

This clonotype appeared a few times. CDR3 DNA sequence: TGTGCCAGCTCACTAACTAGCGATGTAGTGGATACGCAGTATTTT. Protein product: CASSLTSDVVDTQYF. The rearrangement joins TRBV18 to TRBJ2-3, with 7 bases lining up with TRBD2. After removal of 4 bases from V and 6 bases from J, the junction contained 10 bases not matched to a gene. CDR1 and CDR2 (germline): KGHSH, LQKENI. The CDR3 length is 15 residues.

The chain recombines TRBV19 with TRBJ2-1; TRBD2 aligns across 10 bases. V lost 5 bases, J lost 1 base, and 8 bases stayed unmatched. The CDR3 runs 17 residues. Germline loops: CDR1 LNHDA, CDR2 SQIVND (reference sequence). The CDR3 here is CASSGLAGEGSYNEQFF. The CDR3 DNA sequence: TGTGCCAGTAGTGGGCTAGCGGGAGAGGGGTCCTACAATGAGCAGTTCTTC.

CDR3 sequence (DNA): TGTGCCATCAGTGGGAGGGGGGGCACCAGCACAGATACGCAGTATTTT. It yields the protein CAISGRGGTSTDTQYF. The chain couples TRBV10-3 to TRBJ2-3, with TRBD2 as a possible D gene (7 bases). V was clipped by 4 bases and J by 0 bases, with 14 bases between them. CDR1 is ENHRY, CDR2 SYGVKD, per germline. The CDR3 totals 16 residues.

V gene TRBV25-1 combines with J gene TRBJ2-7; 8 bases match TRBD2. From germline, CDR1 is MGHDK and CDR2 SYGVNS. V trimming: 6 bases; J trimming: 3 bases; junction bases outside the gene matches: 10. The CDR3 sequence is 15 residues long. The CDR3 reads CASSQAGTSLYEQYF. CDR3 DNA sequence: TGTGCCAGCAGCCAAGCCGGGACTAGTCTCTACGAGCAGTACTTC.

With regard to this clonotype: The germline gene is not matched at one end of the junction; a read error may be the cause. CDR3 DNA: TGTGCCACCAGCAGGAACGACAGGGGCCACGAGCAGCACTTC. This gives the protein CATSRNDRGHEQHF. The chain joins TRBV15 to TRBJ2-7; TRBD1 matches 8 bases. The CDR3 has 14 amino acids. Germline CDR1 reads LNHNV; CDR2 reads YYDKDF (reference sequence).

The chain joins TRBV19 to TRBJ2-1; D may match TRBD1 or TRBD2 (5 bases each). CDR1 and CDR2 from the germline V gene are LNHDA and SQIVND (reference sequence). The CDR3 sequence is 14 residues long. Trimming removed 3 bases at V and 10 bases at J, with 16 bases between. The CDR3 sequence is CASSIRDPEREQFF. CDR3 DNA sequence: TGTGCCAGTAGTATCAGGGACCCGGAGCGGGAGCAGTTCTTC.

V and J are TRBV6-1 and TRBJ1-5; the D is unclear. V lost 3 bases, J lost 4 bases, and 7 bases lay in between. CDR1 is MNHNS, CDR2 SASEGT, per germline. This CDR3 comprises 13 residues. The DNA of the CDR3 is TGTGCCAGCAGTGACAGGCCGAATCAGCCCCAGCATTTT. It translates to CASSDRPNQPQHF.

This sequence joins TRBV12-3 or TRBV12-4 and TRBJ2-5, with D perhaps matching TRBD1 (5 bases). The CDR3 is 13 residues long. V was shortened by 5 bases and J by 5 bases, with 12 bases between the two germline ends. The CDR3 region is CASSPDTGETQYF. In DNA, the CDR3 is TGTGCCAGCAGTCCGGACACCGGGGAGACCCAGTACTTC.

This clonotype was picked up a small number of times. V usage is TRBV29-1 and J usage is TRBJ2-7; 11 nucleotides align to TRBD1. V shed 5 bases and J 2 bases; nucleotides not matched to a gene: 2. Germline V gene data show CDR1 as SQVTM and CDR2 as ANQGSEA. The CDR3 contains 13 residues. The chain's CDR3 is CSVPGQGAYEQYF. In DNA, the CDR3 is TGCAGCGTTCCGGGACAGGGGGCCTACGAGCAGTACTTC.

This clonotype showed up just a few times. This rearrangement joins TRBV7-2 to TRBJ1-6; D ambiguous. The germline CDR1 and CDR2 sequences are SGHTA and FQGNSA. V was clipped by 3 bases and J by 8 bases, with 8 bases between them. The CDR3 runs 13 residues. The CDR3 protein is CASSFDGDSPLHF. Here the CDR3 DNA reads TGTGCCAGCAGCTTTGACGGCGATTCACCCCTCCACTTT. The variable domain in full, with the rest retrieved from reference TRBV7-2 and TRBJ1-6, is GAGVSQSPSNKVTEKGKDVELRCDPISGHTALYWYRQSLGQGLEFLIYFQGNSAPDKSGLPSDRFSAERTGGSVSTLTIQRTQQEDSAVYLCASSFDGDSPLHFGNGTRLTVT.

This clonotype has just one count. This chain links TRBV7-9 with TRBJ2-3, with 10 bases aligning to TRBD2. CDR1 and CDR2 (germline): SEHNR, FQNEAQ (reference sequence). The CDR3 spans 15 residues. V trimming: 5 bases; J trimming: 2 bases; junction bases outside the gene matches: 4. The CDR3 DNA follows: TGTGCCAGCAGCAATAGCGGGGGGTTCACAGATACGCAGTATTTT. The encoded protein is CASSNSGGFTDTQYF.

This clonotype appeared once. The CDR3 DNA is TGTGCCAGCAGCGTCCTTGGCGGGGGGAGGGATGAGCAGTTCTTC. Its translation: CASSVLGGGRDEQFF. This chain joins TRBV5-4 and TRBJ2-1, with TRBD2 identical over 8 bases. The CDR3 has 15 residues. V was clipped by 4 bases and J by 8 bases; unmatched bases: 11. Germline CDR1 and CDR2: SGHNT and YYREEE (reference sequence).

Written as DNA, the CDR3 is TGTGCCAGCAGGCCTGAGGGCCTCGCGAACACCGGGGAGCTGTTTTTT. Translation gives CASRPEGLANTGELFF. The V gene is TRBV7-9, the J gene TRBJ2-2; perhaps TRBD2 as D (5 bases). CDR3 length: 16 residues. The ends were cut back, 6 bases at V and 0 bases at J, with 14 bases in the middle. Germline-derived CDR1 and CDR2 are SEHNR and FQNEAQ (reference sequence). The full variable domain, its missing parts supplied by reference TRBV7-9 and TRBJ2-2, is DTGVSQNPRHKITKRGQNVTFRCDPISEHNRLYWYRQTLGQGPEFLTYFQNEAQLEKSRLLSDRFSAERPKGSFSTLEIQRTEQGDSAMYLCASRPEGLANTGELFFGEGSRLTVL.

The rearrangement joins TRBV7-9 to TRBJ2-2; D is perhaps TRBD2 (6 bases). Germline loops: CDR1 SEHNR, CDR2 FQNEAQ (reference sequence). V was clipped by 3 bases and J by 4 bases, with 18 bases between them. The CDR3 runs 17 residues. CDR3 amino acids: CASSFWGLRGFTGELFF. Here the CDR3 DNA reads TGTGCCAGCAGCTTCTGGGGCCTCCGGGGGTTCACCGGGGAGCTGTTTTTT.

This chain uses TRBV25-1 with TRBJ2-5; TRBD2 aligns across 8 bases. Germline lookup yields CDR1 MGHDK and CDR2 SYGVNS. This CDR3 has 16 amino acids. Trimming took 6 bases from V and 2 from J; bases not matched to a gene: 11. CDR3 amino acids: CASRREAGARQETQYF. CDR3 DNA sequence: TGTGCCAGCAGACGGGAAGCGGGGGCGCGACAAGAGACCCAGTACTTC. Supplemented by reference TRBV25-1 and TRBJ2-5, the full variable domain reads EADIYQTPRYLVIGTGKKITLECSQTMGHDKMYWYQQDPGMELHLIHYSYGVNSTEKGDLSSESTVSRIRTEHFPLTLESARPSHTSQYLCASRREAGARQETQYFGPGTRLLVL.

As to this clonotype: The conserved phenylalanine or tryptophan normally closing the CDR3 is absent here, so this likely arose from a read error. The limits of the CDR3 on the DNA are not certain, so only TCRdb's listed CDR3 is given. The V and J genes are TRBV5-4 and TRBJ2-6. 8 amino acids form the CDR3, both terminal residues included. The germline V gene encodes CDR1 SGHNT and CDR2 YYREEE (reference sequence). CDR3 sequence reads: CASSSKTS.

This clonotype was recorded at least ten times. Here the CDR3 DNA reads TGTGCCAGCACCCTACAGGGAAGGGCTCTAGCCAAAAACATTCAGTACTTC. Residues: CASTLQGRALAKNIQYF. This chain links TRBV2 with TRBJ2-4, with a tentative D call TRBD1 (6 bases). Trimming removed 7 bases from V and 0 bases from J, with 19 bases in between. Germline lookup yields CDR1 SNHLY and CDR2 FYNNEI. This CDR3 region has 17 residues.

Regarding this clonotype: One end of the junction fails to match germline, which may point to a read error. The chain links TRBV5-6 to TRBJ1-2, with 7 nucleotides matching TRBD1. CDR1 and CDR2 (germline): SGHDT, YYEEEE. The CDR3 is made up of 12 amino acids. The CDR3 DNA reads as TGTGCCAGCAGCTTGATCGACAGGGAGGACCAGTTC. It encodes CASSLIDREDQF.